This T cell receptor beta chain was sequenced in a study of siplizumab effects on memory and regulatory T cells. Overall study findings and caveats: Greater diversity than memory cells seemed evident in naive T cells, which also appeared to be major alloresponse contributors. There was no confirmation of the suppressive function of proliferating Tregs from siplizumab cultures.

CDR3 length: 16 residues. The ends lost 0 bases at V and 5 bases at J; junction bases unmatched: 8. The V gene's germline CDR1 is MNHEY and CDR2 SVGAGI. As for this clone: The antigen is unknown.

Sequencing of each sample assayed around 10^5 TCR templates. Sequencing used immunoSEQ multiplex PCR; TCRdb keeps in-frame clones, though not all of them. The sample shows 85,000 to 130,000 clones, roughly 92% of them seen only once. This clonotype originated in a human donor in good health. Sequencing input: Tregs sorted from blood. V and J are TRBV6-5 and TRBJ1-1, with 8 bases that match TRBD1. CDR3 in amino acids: CASSYSGQGGRTEAFF. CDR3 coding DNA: TGTGCCAGCAGTTACTCCGGACAGGGAGGTCGGACTGAAGCTTTCTTT.